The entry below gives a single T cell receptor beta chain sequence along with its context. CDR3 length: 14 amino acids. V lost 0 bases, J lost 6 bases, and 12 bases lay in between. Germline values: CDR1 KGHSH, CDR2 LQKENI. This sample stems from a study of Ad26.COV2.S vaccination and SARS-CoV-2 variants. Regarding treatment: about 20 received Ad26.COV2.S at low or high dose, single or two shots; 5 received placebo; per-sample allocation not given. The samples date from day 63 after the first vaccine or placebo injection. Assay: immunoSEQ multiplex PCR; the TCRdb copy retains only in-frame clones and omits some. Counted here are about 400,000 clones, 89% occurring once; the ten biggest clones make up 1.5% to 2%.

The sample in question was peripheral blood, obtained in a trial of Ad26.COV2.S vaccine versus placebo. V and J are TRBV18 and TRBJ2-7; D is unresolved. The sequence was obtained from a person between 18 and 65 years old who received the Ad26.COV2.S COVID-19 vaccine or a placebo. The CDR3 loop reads CASSPPSGGAEQYF. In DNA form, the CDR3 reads TGTGCCAGCTCACCACCGTCGGGCGGTGCCGAGCAGTACTTC.